This note documents a single T cell receptor beta chain sequence. Its target is unknown. Genomic DNA acted as the template from which TCR beta VDJ combination and CDR3 sequence profiling were carried out. TCRdb re-called the reads with MiXCR, one entry per CDR3 protein. The sample consists of approximately 95,000 distinct CDR3 sequences, around 62% of them appearing once. The sample comes from a study of CD8+CD57+ T cells in acquired aplastic anemia. Turning to the study itself: The mean DNA yield obtained from sorted CD4+ and CD8+ cells came to approximately 3.2 ug. Study observations and caveats: Common to patients and controls were 25 to 30 CD8+ CDR3 sequences.

Trimming left V 4 bases short and J 5 bases short, with 8 bases between. The CDR3 runs 11 residues. Germline-derived CDR1 and CDR2 are SQVTM and ANQGSEA. Flow cytometry had shown expanded CD8+CD57+ cells in the patients chosen for sequencing. Severe acquired aplastic anemia was present in all patients. The origin of this receptor is a human donor with aplastic anemia. The chain combines TRBV29-1 with TRBJ1-1; no reliable D call. Sequenced input: sorted CD4+, CD8+, or CD8+CD57+ T cells (not recorded which) from PBMCs. DNA for the CDR3: TGCAGCGTTGCGGTTAGGACTGAAGCTTTCTTT. It is translated as CSVAVRTEAFF. The full variable domain, completed using reference TRBV29-1 and TRBJ1-1, is SAVISQKPSRDICQRGTSLTIQCQVDSQVTMMFWYRQQPGQSLTLIATANQGSEATYESGFVIDKFPISRPNLTFSTLTVSNMSPEDSSIYLCSVAVRTEAFFGQGTRLTVV.